The 19 T cell receptor beta chains given below trace back to one sample, sequenced in a study of blood T cell repertoires in COVID-19. Method: immunoSEQ multiplex PCR; TCRdb's copy keeps in-frame clones and lacks some. Counted here are a few hundred thousand clones, approximately 83% occurring once; the ten biggest clones make up around 1.8%. What was sequenced was PBMCs or T cells enriched from blood (not recorded which). The receptor source for this set is a woman in her fifties or sixties who had recovered from COVID-19.

The rearrangement joins TRBV27 to TRBJ2-3; TRBD2 might be the D (5 bases). V was shortened by 4 bases and J by 6 bases, with 17 bases between the two germline ends. Germline V gene sequence: CDR1 MNHEY, CDR2 SMNVEV (reference sequence). The CDR3 is 15 residues long. The CDR3 loop is CASSSGGYLGDTQYF. DNA of the CDR3: TGTGCCAGCAGTTCCGGAGGCTACTTGGGGGATACGCAGTATTTT.

The rearrangement joins TRBV5-6 to TRBJ1-4, with D tentatively TRBD1 (5 bases). V shed 0 bases and J shed 8 bases, with 11 bases lying between them. The CDR3 contains 14 residues. The germline CDR1 and CDR2 sequences are SGHDT and YYEEEE. CDR3 residues: CASSLGQGGEKLFF. The CDR3 DNA reads TGTGCCAGCAGCTTGGGGCAGGGAGGGGAAAAACTGTTTTTT.

The V call is TRBV10-3, the J call TRBJ2-2; 8 nucleotides line up with TRBD1. This CDR3 has 16 residues. The V gene's germline CDR1 is ENHRY and CDR2 SYGVKD. After removal of 6 bases from V and 5 bases from J, the junction contained 11 bases not matched to a gene. The CDR3 here is CAISLDRGIRTGELFF. The CDR3 DNA follows: TGTGCCATCAGCCTAGACAGGGGAATTAGGACCGGGGAGCTGTTTTTT.

This chain links TRBV6-1 with TRBJ2-1; TRBD1 aligns across 8 bases. The V gene end was trimmed by 3 bases and the J gene end by 5 bases; junction bases not matched to a gene: 3. This CDR3 has 14 residues. Germline V lookup: CDR1 MNHNS, CDR2 SASEGT. The CDR3, as DNA: TGTGCCAGCAGTGACGGGACAGGCCACAATGAGCAGTTCTTC. This encodes CASSDGTGHNEQFF.

The chain's CDR3 is CASRVTTNEKLFF. As DNA, the CDR3 is TGTGCCAGCCGGGTCACAACTAATGAAAAACTGTTTTTT. V gene TRBV12-3 or TRBV12-4 combines with J gene TRBJ1-4; D not resolved. V was clipped by 8 bases and J by 0 bases, with 7 bases between them. The CDR3 sequence is 13 residues long.

CDR3 amino acids: CASSSTTSSPDTQYF. In DNA form, the CDR3 reads TGCGCCAGCAGCTCCACGACTAGCTCACCAGATACGCAGTATTTT. The V call is TRBV5-1, the J call TRBJ2-3; 7 bases agree with TRBD2. Germline trimming cut 3 bases from V and 4 bases from J; bases unmatched to any gene: 8. Germline loops: CDR1 SGHRS, CDR2 YFSETQ. The CDR3 is made up of 15 amino acids.

The chain employs TRBV10-2 and TRBJ1-1, with a tentative D call TRBD1 (5 bases). The CDR3 sequence is 14 residues long. Trimming removed 4 bases at V and 5 bases at J, with 14 bases between. CDR1 and CDR2 from the germline V gene are WSHSY and SAAADI. Written as DNA, the CDR3 is TGCGCCAGCAGTGTTACAGTGGAGGGGACTGAAGCTTTCTTT. Translation gives CASSVTVEGTEAFF.

This clone was detected only a few times. The chain links TRBV9 to TRBJ1-1, with 7 nucleotides matching TRBD1. The J segment lost 5 bases and the V segment lost 0 bases, leaving 4 bases of the junction unmatched. Germline-derived CDR1 and CDR2 are SGDLS and YYNGEE. This CDR3 is built from 14 residues. The CDR3 reads CASSVEGARTEAFF. The CDR3 DNA follows: TGTGCCAGCAGCGTAGAGGGGGCTCGGACTGAAGCTTTCTTT.

As to this clone: The same CDR3 is also encoded by other DNA sequences in this sample. This sequence joins TRBV5-1 and TRBJ2-1, with TRBD2 matching over 10 bases. From germline, CDR1 is SGHRS and CDR2 YFSETQ. CDR3 size: 15 residues. The trim removed 0 bases at V and 7 bases at J, leaving 4 bases unmatched. In nucleotides, the CDR3 is TGCGCCAGCAGCTTGGGGCTAGCGGGAGAAAATGAGCAGTTCTTC. It encodes CASSLGLAGENEQFF.

This chain joins TRBV5-1 and TRBJ2-5; 9 nucleotides line up with TRBD2. CDR1 is SGHRS and CDR2 is YFSETQ in the germline V gene. The CDR3 totals 15 residues. Germline trimming cut 3 bases from V and 3 bases from J; bases unmatched to any gene: 6. Here the CDR3 DNA reads TGCGCCAGCAGCTCCGGCGGGACTAGCAAAGAGACCCAGTACTTC. Translated, it gives CASSSGGTSKETQYF.

The chain has TRBV6-5 and TRBJ2-1; 9 nucleotides align to TRBD1. The CDR3 has 14 amino acids. Germline assignment: CDR1 MNHEY and CDR2 SVGAGI. V was pared by 5 bases and J by 6 bases, with 5 bases of the junction left unmatched. The CDR3: CASSTGTGINEQFF. The CDR3 DNA follows: TGTGCCAGCAGTACCGGGACAGGGATCAATGAGCAGTTCTTC.

The chain couples TRBV18 to TRBJ1-6, with D unresolved. The V end was cut by 1 base, the J end by 8 bases, with 6 bases between. Germline CDR1 is KGHSH and CDR2 is LQKENI. The CDR3 loop spans 13 amino acids. The CDR3 bases are TGTGCCAGCTCACCACGGGGAGATTCACCCCTCCACTTT. Encoded protein: CASSPRGDSPLHF.

The chain has TRBV7-2 and TRBJ2-1, with 8 bases that match TRBD2. Germline CDR1 SGHTA, CDR2 FQGNSA. Germline trimming cut 6 bases from V and 0 bases from J; bases unmatched to any gene: 4. The CDR3 sequence is 15 residues long. The DNA of the CDR3 is TGTGCCAGCAGGATAACTAGCGGCTCCTACAATGAGCAGTTCTTC. Translation gives CASRITSGSYNEQFF. The entire variable domain, with the rest obtained from reference TRBV7-2 and TRBJ2-1, is as follows: GAGVSQSPSNKVTEKGKDVELRCDPISGHTALYWYRQSLGQGLEFLIYFQGNSAPDKSGLPSDRFSAERTGGSVSTLTIQRTQQEDSAVYLCASRITSGSYNEQFFGPGTRLTVL.

There are a few counts of this clone. This chain uses TRBV29-1 with TRBJ2-5, with TRBD2 identical over 9 bases. This CDR3 region has 13 residues. The J segment lost 7 bases and the V segment lost 3 bases, leaving 6 bases of the junction unmatched. CDR1 SQVTM and CDR2 ANQGSEA come from the germline V gene. The CDR3 loop is CSVETSGPGTQYF. CDR3 DNA sequence: TGCAGCGTTGAGACTAGCGGCCCTGGGACCCAGTACTTC.

The chain couples TRBV6-1 to TRBJ2-1; TRBD2 aligns across 7 bases. This CDR3 has 15 residues. The V and J ends lost 1 base and 4 bases, in that order; junction bases with no gene match: 4. Germline V gives CDR1 MNHNS, CDR2 SASEGT. The CDR3 spells CASSEEAGNYNEQFF. The CDR3 coding sequence is TGTGCCAGCAGTGAAGAAGCGGGAAATTACAATGAGCAGTTCTTC.

The chain has TRBV28 and TRBJ1-2, with D perhaps matching TRBD1 (6 bases). Per germline, CDR1 MDHEN and CDR2 SYDVKM. V dropped 7 bases and J dropped 4 bases, with 16 bases sitting between them. The CDR3 covers 14 residues. The chain's CDR3 is CASTLGGLTYGYTF. CDR3 DNA: TGTGCCAGCACTCTCGGGGGGCTCACCTATGGCTACACCTTC.

The V and J genes are TRBV6-4 and TRBJ1-6; 9 positions agree with TRBD1. This CDR3 is 14 amino acids long. Losses at the gene ends were 8 bases for V and 7 bases for J; bases not matched to a gene: 6. Germline values: CDR1 MRHNA, CDR2 SNTAGT. The CDR3 sequence: CASGTGTGNSPLHF. DNA of the CDR3: TGTGCCAGCGGAACGGGGACAGGGAATTCACCCCTCCACTTT.

V gene TRBV19 combines with J gene TRBJ2-7; 8 bases align to TRBD2. The CDR3 is 13 residues long. The V and J ends lost 4 bases and 7 bases, in that order; junction bases with no gene match: 6. Germline V gives CDR1 LNHDA, CDR2 SQIVND (reference sequence). The CDR3 here is CASSKAGAREQYF. The CDR3 bases are TGTGCCAGTAGTAAAGCGGGAGCAAGGGAGCAGTACTTC. The whole variable domain, filled in from reference TRBV19 and TRBJ2-7, reads DGGITQSPKYLFRKEGQNVTLSCEQNLNHDAMYWYRQDPGQGLRLIYYSQIVNDFQKGDIAEGYSVSREKKESFPLTVTSAQKNPTAFYLCASSKAGAREQYFGPGTRLTVT.

The J gene is TRBJ1-6, the V gene TRBV18; 7 nucleotides align to TRBD1. The CDR3 spans 14 residues. The V gene's germline CDR1 is KGHSH and CDR2 LQKENI. J was trimmed by 5 bases and V by 5 bases; bases with no gene match: 3. CDR3 loop: CASSSTGNNSPLHF. The CDR3 coding sequence is TGTGCCAGCTCATCGACAGGGAATAATTCACCCCTCCACTTT. Together with reference TRBV18 and TRBJ1-6, the CDR3 gives the full variable domain: NAGVMQNPRHLVRRRGQEARLRCSPMKGHSHVYWYRQLPEEGLKFMVYLQKENIIDESGMPKERFSAEFPKEGPSILRIQQVVRGDSAAYFCASSSTGNNSPLHFGNGTRLTVT.